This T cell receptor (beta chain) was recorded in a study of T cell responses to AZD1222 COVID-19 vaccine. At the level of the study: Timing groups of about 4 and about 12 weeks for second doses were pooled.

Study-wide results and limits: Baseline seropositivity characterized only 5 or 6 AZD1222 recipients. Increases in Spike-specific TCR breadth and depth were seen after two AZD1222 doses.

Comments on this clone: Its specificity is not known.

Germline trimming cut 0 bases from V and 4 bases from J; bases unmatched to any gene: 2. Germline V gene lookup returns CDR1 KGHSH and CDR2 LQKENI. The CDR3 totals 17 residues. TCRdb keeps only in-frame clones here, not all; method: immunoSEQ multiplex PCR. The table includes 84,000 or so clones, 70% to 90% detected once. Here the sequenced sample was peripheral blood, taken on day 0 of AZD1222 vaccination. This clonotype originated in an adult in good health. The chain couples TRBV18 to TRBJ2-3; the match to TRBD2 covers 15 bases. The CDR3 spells CASSPPGTSGRSDTQYF. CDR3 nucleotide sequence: TGTGCCAGCTCACCACCCGGGACTAGCGGGAGGTCAGATACGCAGTATTTT.